The sequence of this TCR beta chain was determined in a study of blood T cell repertoires in COVID-19. Study details: Samples of COVID-19 (acute and convalescent) were obtained from the United States, Italy and Spain. Sample material is recorded as cDNA or gDNA derived from T cells, B-cell-depleted T cells, or PBMCs.

Original data processing: Amplification of reference gene primers provided the estimated nucleated cell counts. Assay used: immunoSEQ multiplex PCR; TCRdb lists only in-frame clones, some missing. V, J and clone size are taken as reported in that table, and D and trimming were inferred from the DNA itself. Of 35,000 to 45,000 clones listed, roughly 86% are singletons. Specimen: peripheral blood. This sequence originates from a human donor in a cohort sampled during active COVID-19.

The chain's CDR3 is CASSLTSGGQGETQYF. The CDR3 bases are TGTGCCAGCAGCTTGACTAGCGGGGGCCAGGGAGAGACCCAGTACTTC. The rearrangement links TRBV7-9 to TRBJ2-5; 12 nucleotides agree with TRBD2. CDR3 size: 16 residues. V lost 3 bases and J lost 4; bases outside the gene matches: 6. Germline CDR1 is SEHNR and CDR2 is FQNEAQ (reference sequence).